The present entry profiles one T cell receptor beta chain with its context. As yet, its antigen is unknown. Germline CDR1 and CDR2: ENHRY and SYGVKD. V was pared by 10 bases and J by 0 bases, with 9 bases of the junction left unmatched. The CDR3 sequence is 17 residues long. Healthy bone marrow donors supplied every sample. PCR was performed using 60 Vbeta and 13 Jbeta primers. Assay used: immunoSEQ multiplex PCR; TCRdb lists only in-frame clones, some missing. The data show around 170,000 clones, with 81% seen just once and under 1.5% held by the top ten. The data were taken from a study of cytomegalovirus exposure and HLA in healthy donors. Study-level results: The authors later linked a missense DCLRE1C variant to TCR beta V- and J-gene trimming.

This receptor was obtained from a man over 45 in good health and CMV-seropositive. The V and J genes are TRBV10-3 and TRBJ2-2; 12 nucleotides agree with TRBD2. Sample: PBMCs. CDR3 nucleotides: TGTGCCACCGAGACTAGCGGGAGTCTGTCGAACACCGGGGAGCTGTTTTTT. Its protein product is CATETSGSLSNTGELFF.